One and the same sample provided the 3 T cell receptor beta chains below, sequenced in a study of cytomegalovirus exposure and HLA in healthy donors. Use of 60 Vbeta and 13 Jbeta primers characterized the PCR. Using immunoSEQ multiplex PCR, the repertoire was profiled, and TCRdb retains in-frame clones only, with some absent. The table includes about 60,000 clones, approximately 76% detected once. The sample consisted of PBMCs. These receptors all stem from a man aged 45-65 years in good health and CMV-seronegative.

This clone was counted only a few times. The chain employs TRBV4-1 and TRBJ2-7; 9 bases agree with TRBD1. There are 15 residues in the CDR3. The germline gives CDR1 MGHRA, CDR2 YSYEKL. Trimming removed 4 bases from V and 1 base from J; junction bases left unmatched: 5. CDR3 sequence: CASSLEGTGSYEQYF. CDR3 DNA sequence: TGCGCCAGCAGCCTGGAGGGGACAGGGTCCTACGAGCAGTACTTC.

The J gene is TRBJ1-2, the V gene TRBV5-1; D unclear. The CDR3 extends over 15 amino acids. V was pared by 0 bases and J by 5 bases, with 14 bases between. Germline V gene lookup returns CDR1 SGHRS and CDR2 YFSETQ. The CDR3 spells CASSLVADSAYGYTF. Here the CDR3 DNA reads TGCGCCAGCAGCTTGGTTGCGGATTCAGCTTATGGCTACACCTTC.

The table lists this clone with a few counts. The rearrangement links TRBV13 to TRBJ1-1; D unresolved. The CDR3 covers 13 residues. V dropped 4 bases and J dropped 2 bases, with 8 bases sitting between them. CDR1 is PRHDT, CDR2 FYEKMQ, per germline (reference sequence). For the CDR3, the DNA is TGTGCCAGCAGCTACGACAAAAACACTGAAGCTTTCTTT. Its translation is CASSYDKNTEAFF.